This T cell receptor beta chain originates from a study of blood T cell repertoires in COVID-19 (dated by TCRdb to 2019 to 2021). The study in broad terms: The collaborator samples originated in the United States, Italy and Spain and spanned the acute and convalescent phases of COVID-19. The prospective study material was composed of cDNA or gDNA derived from T cells, B-cell-depleted T cells, or PBMCs. Deeply sampled blood TCRbeta repertoires from subjects exposed to, actively infected with, or recovered from COVID-19 were included in the dataset. The repertoires were released in a freely available public database meant as a resource for research on the immune response to SARS-CoV-2. Samples were obtained from the ongoing ImmuneRACE study (first 160 participants) and from some 1,200 subjects provided by 6 global collaborators. A de-identified subject ID, COVID-19 status, age in years and sex were almost always included in the sample metadata. HLA class I and class II types, where available, came from metadata supplied by the sample provider rather than from assay-based typing. General conclusions and limits of the study: How much clinical and demographic metadata was included differed by source and by participant, and the metadata was provided uncurated.

One collaborating source in Seattle enrolled patients while the patients were actively infected and followed the patients over time throughout the course of disease. Collaborating institutions collected whole blood in K2EDTA tubes following their own protocols. For TCRbeta analysis, collaborators shipped samples in one of three forms: frozen whole blood, isolated PBMCs, or DNA extracted from either of those sample types. Turning to this clone: No cognate antigen has been identified for it. No much larger clonotype is one base removed from it; base qualities were not supplied.

From a lookup of the germline V gene (reference sequence), CDR1 and CDR2 are LNHNV and YYDKDF. The CDR3 runs 12 amino acids, cysteine and phenylalanine included. Kept here is only the CDR3 DNA, which spans 36 bases and is read in frame from base 1. V and J are truncated by 1 base and 6 bases respectively, leaving an intervening sequence of 7 bases. TCRbeta CDR3 regions were amplified from genomic DNA using the immunoSEQ Assay, a bias-controlled multiplex PCR. Turning to the authors' computational methods: Nucleated cell counts per sample were estimated from amplification of reference gene primers within the assay. To quantify the absolute abundance of each unique TCRbeta CDR3 rearrangement, sequence reads were collapsed and filtered. For each sample, productive Simpson clonality was calculated by taking the square root of Simpson's diversity index across productive rearrangements. TCRdb mirrors the immuneACCESS table, restricted to in-frame sequences. Some clones are absent from its copies; in checked studies, under half trace to an unresolved V gene, and the reason for the others is unknown. V and J calls plus clone size are reproduced from that table; the DNA served to infer D and trimming. This sample has 150,000 or so clones in its table, and under 85% of those were observed once. The ten top clones hold around 0.63% of the sample.

This receptor was obtained from a man between 60 and 70 years old with COVID-19, enrolled during active disease. This receptor chain uses TRBV15 and TRBJ2-7; the D gene remains uncertain. Sequencing input: peripheral blood. The CDR3 region: CATSRAVSEQYF. The DNA sequence reads TGTGCCACCAGCAGAGCGGTGAGCGAGCAGTACTTC.